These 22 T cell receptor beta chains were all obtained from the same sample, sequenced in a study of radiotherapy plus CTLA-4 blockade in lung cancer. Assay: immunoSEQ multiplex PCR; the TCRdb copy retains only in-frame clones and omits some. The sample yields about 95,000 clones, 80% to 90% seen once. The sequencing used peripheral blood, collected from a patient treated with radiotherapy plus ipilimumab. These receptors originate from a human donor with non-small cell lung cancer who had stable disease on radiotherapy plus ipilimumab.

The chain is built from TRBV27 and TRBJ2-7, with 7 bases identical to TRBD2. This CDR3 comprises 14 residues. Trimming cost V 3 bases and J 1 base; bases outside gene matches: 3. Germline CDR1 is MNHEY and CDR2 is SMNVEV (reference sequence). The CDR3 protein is CASSFGGGSYEQYF. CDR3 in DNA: TGTGCCAGCAGTTTTGGGGGGGGATCCTACGAGCAGTACTTC.

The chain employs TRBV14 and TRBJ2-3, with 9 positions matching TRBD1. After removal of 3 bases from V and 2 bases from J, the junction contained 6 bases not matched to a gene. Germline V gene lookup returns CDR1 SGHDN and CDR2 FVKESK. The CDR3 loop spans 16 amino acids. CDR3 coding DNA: TGTGCCAGCAGCCACCGAAGGGACAGGGCCACAGATACGCAGTATTTT. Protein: CASSHRRDRATDTQYF.

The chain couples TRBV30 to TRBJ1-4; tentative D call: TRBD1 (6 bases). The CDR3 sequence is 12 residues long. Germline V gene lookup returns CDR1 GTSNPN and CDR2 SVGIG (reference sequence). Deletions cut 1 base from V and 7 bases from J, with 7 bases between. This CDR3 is CAWSARGEKLFF. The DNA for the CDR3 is TGTGCCTGGAGTGCCAGGGGTGAAAAACTGTTTTTT.

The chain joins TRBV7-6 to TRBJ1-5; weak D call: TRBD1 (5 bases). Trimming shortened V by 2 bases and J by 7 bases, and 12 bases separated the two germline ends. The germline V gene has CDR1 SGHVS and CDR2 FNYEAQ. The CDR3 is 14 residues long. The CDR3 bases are TGTGCCAGCAGCTTAACAAGGGGAAACCAGCCCCAGCATTTT. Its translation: CASSLTRGNQPQHF.

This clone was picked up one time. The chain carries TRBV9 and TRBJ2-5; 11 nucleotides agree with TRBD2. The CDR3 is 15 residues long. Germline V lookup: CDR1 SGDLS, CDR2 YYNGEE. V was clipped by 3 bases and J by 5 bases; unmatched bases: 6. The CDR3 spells CASSAGLAGVETQYF. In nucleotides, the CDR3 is TGTGCCAGCAGCGCCGGACTAGCGGGTGTGGAGACCCAGTACTTC.

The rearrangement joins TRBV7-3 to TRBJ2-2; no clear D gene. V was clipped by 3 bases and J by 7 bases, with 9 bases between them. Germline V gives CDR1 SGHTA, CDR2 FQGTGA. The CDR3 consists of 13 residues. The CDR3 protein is CASSFSYGGELFF. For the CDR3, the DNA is TGTGCCAGCAGCTTTTCGTATGGCGGGGAGCTGTTTTTT.

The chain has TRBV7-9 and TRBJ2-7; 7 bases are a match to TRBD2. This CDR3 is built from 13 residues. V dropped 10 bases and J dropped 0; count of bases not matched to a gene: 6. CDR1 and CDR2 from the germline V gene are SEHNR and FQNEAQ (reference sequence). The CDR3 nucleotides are TGTGCCACCTATCGGGGGGACTCCTACGAGCAGTACTTC. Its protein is CATYRGDSYEQYF.

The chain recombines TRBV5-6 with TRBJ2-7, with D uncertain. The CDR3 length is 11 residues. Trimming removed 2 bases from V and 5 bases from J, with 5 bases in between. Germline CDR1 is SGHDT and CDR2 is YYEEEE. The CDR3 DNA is TGTGCCAGCAGCTTTGGGAACGAGCAGTACTTC. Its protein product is CASSFGNEQYF.

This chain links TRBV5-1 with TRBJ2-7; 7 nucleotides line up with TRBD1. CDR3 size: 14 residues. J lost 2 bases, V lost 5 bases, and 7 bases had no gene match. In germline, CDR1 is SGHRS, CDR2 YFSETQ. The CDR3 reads CASSPRQGPYEQYF. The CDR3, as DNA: TGCGCCAGCAGTCCGAGACAGGGTCCCTACGAGCAGTACTTC.

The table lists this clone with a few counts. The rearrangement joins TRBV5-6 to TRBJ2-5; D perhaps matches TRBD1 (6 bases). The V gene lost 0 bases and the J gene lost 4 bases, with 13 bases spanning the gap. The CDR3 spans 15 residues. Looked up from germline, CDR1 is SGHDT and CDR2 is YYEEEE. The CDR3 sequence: CASSLGGGATETQYF. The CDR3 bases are TGTGCCAGCAGCTTGGGAGGGGGAGCGACAGAGACCCAGTACTTC.

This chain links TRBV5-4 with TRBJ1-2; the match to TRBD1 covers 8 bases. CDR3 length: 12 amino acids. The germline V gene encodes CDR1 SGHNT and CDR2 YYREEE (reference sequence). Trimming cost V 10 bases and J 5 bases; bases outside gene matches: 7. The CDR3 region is CALQDREYGYTF. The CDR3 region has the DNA TGTGCCCTTCAGGACAGGGAGTATGGCTACACCTTC.

CDR3 protein: CASSYTDSGRVEQYF. CDR3 sequence (DNA): TGTGCCAGCAGTTACACGGACTCGGGGAGGGTCGAGCAGTACTTC. The chain recombines TRBV6-5 with TRBJ2-7; 7 bases fit TRBD2. Germline V lookup: CDR1 MNHEY, CDR2 SVGAGI. CDR3 length: 15 residues. The ends lost 2 bases at V and 6 bases at J; junction bases unmatched: 10.

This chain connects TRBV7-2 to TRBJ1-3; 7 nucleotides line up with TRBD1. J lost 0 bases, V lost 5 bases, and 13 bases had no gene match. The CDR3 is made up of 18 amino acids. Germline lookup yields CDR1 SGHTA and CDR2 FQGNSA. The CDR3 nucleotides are TGTGCCAGCAGCCCCCAGGGGGTAGGGGGGGGCTCTGGAAACACCATATATTTT. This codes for CASSPQGVGGGSGNTIYF.

The CDR3 loop is CASGRAGGFNEQFF. CDR3 in DNA: TGTGCCAGTGGGCGGGCGGGGGGTTTCAATGAGCAGTTCTTC. The V and J genes are TRBV27 and TRBJ2-1; 8 bases are shared with TRBD2. J lost 6 bases, V lost 9 bases, and 10 bases had no gene match. The CDR3 totals 14 residues. From germline, CDR1 is MNHEY and CDR2 SMNVEV (reference sequence).

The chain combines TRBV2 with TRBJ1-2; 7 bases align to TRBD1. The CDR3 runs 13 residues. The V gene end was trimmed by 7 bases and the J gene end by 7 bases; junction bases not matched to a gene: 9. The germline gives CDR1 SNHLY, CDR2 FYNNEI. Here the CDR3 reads CASNRQGGIGYTF. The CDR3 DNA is TGTGCCAGCAACCGACAGGGCGGAATTGGCTACACCTTC.

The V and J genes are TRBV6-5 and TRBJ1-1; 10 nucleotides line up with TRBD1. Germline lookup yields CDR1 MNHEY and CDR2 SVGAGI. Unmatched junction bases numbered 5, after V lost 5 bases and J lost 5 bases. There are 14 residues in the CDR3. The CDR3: CASSLTGGNTEAFF. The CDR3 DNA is TGTGCCAGCAGTCTGACAGGGGGCAATACTGAAGCTTTCTTT.

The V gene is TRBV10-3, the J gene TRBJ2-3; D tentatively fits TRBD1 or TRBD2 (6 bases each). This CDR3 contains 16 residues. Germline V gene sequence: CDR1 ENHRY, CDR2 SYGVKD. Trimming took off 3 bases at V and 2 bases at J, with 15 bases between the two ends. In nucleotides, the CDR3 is TGTGCCATCAGTGAAGGGGGGCAGAAATTCACAGATACGCAGTATTTT. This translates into CAISEGGQKFTDTQYF.

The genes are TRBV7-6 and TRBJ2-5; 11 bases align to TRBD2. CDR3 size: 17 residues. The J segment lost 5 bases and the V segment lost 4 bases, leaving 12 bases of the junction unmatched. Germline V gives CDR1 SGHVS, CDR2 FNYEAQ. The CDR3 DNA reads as TGTGCCAGCAGCTCTCTCGGTAGCGGGGGGGCTGGTGAGACCCAGTACTTC. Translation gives CASSSLGSGGAGETQYF.

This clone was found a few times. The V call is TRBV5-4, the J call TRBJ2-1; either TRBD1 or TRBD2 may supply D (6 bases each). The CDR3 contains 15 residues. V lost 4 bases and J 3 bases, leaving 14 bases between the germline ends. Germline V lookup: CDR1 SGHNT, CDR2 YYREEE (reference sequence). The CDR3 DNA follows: TGTGCCAGCAGCCTTCAGGGGCGGGACTACAATGAGCAGTTCTTC. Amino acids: CASSLQGRDYNEQFF.

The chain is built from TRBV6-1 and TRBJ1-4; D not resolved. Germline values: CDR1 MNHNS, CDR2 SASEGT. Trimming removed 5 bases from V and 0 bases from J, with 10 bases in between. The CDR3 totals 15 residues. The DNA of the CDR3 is TGTGCCAGCAGTACCCGAGCTGCAACTAATGAAAAACTGTTTTTT. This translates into CASSTRAATNEKLFF.

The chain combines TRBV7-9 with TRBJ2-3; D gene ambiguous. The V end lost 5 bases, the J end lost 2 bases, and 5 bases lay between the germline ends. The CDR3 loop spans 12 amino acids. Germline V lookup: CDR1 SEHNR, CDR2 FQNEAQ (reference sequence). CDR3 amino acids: CASSRATDTQYF. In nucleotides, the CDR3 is TGTGCCAGCAGCCGAGCCACAGATACGCAGTATTTT.

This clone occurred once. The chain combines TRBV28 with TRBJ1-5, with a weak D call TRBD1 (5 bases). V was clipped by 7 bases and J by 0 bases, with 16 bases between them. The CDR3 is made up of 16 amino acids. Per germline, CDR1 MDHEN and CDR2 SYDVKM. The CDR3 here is CASKTRDRYSNQPQHF. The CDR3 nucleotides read TGTGCCAGCAAAACCCGGGACCGATATAGCAATCAGCCCCAGCATTTT.